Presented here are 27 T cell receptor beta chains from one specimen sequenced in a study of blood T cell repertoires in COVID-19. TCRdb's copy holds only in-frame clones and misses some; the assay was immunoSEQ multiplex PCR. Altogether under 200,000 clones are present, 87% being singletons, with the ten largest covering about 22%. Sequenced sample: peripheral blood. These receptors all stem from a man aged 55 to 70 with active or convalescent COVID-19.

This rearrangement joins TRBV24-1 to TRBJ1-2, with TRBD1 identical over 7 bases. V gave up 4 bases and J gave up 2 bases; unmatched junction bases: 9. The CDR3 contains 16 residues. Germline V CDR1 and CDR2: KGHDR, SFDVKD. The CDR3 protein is CATSEGDRAGNYGYTF. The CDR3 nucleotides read TGTGCCACCAGTGAGGGTGACAGGGCCGGCAACTATGGCTACACCTTC.

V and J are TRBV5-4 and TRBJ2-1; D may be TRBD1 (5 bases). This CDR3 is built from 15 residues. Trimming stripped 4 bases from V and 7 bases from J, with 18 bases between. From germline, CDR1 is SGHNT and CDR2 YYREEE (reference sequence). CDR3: CASSQQSGFLNEQFF. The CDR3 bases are TGTGCCAGCAGCCAACAGTCAGGGTTTTTGAATGAGCAGTTCTTC.

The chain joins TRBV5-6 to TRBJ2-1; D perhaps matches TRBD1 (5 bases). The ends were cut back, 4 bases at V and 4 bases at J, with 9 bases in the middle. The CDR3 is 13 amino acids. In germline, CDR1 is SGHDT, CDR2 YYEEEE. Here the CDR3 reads CASSPRTYNEQFF. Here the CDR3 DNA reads TGTGCCAGCAGCCCACGGACATACAATGAGCAGTTCTTC.

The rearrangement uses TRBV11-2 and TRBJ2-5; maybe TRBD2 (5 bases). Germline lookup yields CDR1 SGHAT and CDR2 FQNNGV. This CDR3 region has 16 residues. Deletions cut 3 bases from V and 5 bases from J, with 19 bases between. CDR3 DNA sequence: TGTGCCAGCAGCTTTTTATCGGGTCCTCCGGGGGAGACCCAGTACTTC. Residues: CASSFLSGPPGETQYF.

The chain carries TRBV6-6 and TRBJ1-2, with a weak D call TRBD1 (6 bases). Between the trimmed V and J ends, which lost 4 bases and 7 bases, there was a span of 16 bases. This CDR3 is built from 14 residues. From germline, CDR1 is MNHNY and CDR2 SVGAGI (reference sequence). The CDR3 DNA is TGTGCCAGCAGTTCTCAGAGGGGGATTGGTGGCTACACCTTC. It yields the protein CASSSQRGIGGYTF.

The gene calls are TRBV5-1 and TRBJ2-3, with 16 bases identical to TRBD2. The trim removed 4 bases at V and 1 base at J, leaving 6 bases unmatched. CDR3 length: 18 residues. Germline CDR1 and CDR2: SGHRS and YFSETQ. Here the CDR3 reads CASSLGTSGGAGTDTQYF. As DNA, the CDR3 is TGCGCCAGCAGCCTTGGGACTAGCGGGGGGGCCGGCACAGATACGCAGTATTTT.

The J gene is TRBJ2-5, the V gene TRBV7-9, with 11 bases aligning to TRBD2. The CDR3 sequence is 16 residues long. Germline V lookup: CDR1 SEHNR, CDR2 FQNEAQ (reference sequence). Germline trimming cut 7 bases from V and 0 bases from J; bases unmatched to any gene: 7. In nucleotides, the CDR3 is TGTGCCAGCAACGATCGACTAGCGGGGAACCAAGAGACCCAGTACTTC. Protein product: CASNDRLAGNQETQYF.

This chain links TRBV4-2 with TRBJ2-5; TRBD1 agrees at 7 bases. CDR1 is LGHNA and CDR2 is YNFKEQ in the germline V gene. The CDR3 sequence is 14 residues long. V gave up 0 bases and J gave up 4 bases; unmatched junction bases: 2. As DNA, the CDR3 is TGTGCCAGCAGCCAAGACAGGGGGAGAGAGACCCAGTACTTC. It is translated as CASSQDRGRETQYF.

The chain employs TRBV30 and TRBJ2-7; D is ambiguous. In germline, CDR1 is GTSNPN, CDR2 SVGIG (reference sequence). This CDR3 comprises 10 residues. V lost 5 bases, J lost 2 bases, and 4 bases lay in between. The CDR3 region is CAWLTYEQYF. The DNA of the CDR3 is TGTGCCTGGTTAACCTACGAGCAGTACTTC.

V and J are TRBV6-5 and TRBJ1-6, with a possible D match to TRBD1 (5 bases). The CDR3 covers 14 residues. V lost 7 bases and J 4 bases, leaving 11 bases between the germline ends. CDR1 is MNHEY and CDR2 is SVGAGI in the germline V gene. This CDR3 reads CASTRGDYNSPLHF. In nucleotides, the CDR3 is TGTGCCAGCACTAGGGGTGATTATAATTCACCCCTCCACTTT.

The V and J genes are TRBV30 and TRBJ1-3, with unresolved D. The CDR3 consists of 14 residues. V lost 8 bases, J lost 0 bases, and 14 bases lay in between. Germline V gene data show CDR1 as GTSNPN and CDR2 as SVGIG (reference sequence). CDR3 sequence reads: CALRFRTSGNTIYF. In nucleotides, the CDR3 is TGTGCCCTGCGGTTTCGTACCTCTGGAAACACCATATATTTT. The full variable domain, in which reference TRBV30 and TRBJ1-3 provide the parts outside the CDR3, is SQTIHQWPATLVQPVGSPLSLECTVEGTSNPNLYWYRQAAGRGLQLLFYSVGIGQISSEVPQNLSASRPQDRQFILSSKKLLLSDSGFYLCALRFRTSGNTIYFGEGSWLTVV.

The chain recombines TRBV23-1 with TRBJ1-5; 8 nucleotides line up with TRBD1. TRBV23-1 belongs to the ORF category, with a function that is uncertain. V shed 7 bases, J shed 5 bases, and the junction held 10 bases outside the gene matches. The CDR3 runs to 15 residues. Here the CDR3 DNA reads TGCGCCAGCACATTGACAGGGGCCTGCGATCAGCCCCAGCATTTT. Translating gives CASTLTGACDQPQHF.

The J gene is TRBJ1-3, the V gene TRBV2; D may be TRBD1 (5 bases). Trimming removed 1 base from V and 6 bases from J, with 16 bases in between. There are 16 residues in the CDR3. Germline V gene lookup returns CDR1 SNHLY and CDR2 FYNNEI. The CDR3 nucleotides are TGTGCCAGCAGTGAAGGGGGAAGGGGAATTGAAAACACCATATATTTT. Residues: CASSEGGRGIENTIYF.

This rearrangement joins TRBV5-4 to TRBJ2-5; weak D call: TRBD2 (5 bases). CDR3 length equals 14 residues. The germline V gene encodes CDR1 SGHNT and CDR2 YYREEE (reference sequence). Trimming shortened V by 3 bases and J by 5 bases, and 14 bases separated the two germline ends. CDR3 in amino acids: CASSSKRSEETQYF. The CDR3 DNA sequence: TGTGCCAGCAGCTCCAAGCGGTCGGAGGAGACCCAGTACTTC.

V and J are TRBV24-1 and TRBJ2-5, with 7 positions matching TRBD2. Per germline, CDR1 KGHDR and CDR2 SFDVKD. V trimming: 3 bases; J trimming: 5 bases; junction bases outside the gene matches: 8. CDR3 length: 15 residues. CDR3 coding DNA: TGTGCCACCAGTGATCCAGCGGGGCCGGGGGAGACCCAGTACTTC. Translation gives CATSDPAGPGETQYF.

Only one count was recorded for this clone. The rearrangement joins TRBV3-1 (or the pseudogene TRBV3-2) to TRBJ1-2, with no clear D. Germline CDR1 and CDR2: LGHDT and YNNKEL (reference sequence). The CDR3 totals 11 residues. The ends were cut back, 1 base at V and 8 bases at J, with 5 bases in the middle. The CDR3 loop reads CASSQVRGYTF. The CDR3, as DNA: TGTGCCAGCAGCCAAGTCCGGGGCTACACCTTC.

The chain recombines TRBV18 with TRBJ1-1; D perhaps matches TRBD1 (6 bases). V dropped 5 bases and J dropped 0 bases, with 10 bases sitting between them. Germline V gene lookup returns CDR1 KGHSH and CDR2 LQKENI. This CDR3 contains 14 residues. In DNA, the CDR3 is TGTGCCAGCTCATTCGGGGGGCTGAACACTGAAGCTTTCTTT. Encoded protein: CASSFGGLNTEAFF.

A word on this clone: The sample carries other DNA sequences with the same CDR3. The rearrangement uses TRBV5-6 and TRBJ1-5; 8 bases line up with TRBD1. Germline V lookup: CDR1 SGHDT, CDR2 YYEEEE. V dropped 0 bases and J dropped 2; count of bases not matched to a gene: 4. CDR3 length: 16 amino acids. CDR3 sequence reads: CASSLGAGGGNQPQHF. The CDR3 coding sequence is TGTGCCAGCAGCTTGGGGGCAGGGGGCGGCAATCAGCCCCAGCATTTT.

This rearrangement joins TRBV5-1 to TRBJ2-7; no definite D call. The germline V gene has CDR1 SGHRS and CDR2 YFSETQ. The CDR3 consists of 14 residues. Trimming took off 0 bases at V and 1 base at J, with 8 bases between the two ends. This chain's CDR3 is CASSLAAGSYEQYF. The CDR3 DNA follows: TGCGCCAGCAGCTTGGCAGCAGGATCCTACGAGCAGTACTTC.

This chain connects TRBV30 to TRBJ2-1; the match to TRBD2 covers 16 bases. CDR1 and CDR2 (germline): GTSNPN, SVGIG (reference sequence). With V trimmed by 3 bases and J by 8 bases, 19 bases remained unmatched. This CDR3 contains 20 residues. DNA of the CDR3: TGTGCCTGGAGACCCACCGTAGTGGGACTAGCGGGGGGGCGGGGCCATGAGCAGTTCTTC. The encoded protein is CAWRPTVVGLAGGRGHEQFF. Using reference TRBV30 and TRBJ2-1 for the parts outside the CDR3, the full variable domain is SQTIHQWPATLVQPVGSPLSLECTVEGTSNPNLYWYRQAAGRGLQLLFYSVGIGQISSEVPQNLSASRPQDRQFILSSKKLLLSDSGFYLCAWRPTVVGLAGGRGHEQFFGPGTRLTVL.

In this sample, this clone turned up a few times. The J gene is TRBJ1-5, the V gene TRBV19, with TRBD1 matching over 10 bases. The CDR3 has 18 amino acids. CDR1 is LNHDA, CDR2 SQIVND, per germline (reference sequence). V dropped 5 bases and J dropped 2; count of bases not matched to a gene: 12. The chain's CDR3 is CASSPRRDRGGRNQPQHF. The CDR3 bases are TGTGCCAGTAGTCCACGCCGGGACAGGGGCGGCCGCAATCAGCCCCAGCATTTT.

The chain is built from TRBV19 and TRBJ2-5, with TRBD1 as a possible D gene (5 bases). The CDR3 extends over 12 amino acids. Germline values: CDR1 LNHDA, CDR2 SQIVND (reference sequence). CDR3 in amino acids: CATGPQGETQYF. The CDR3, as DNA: TGTGCGACCGGGCCCCAGGGAGAGACCCAGTACTTC. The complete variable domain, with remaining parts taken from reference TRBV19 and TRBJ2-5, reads DGGITQSPKYLFRKEGQNVTLSCEQNLNHDAMYWYRQDPGQGLRLIYYSQIVNDFQKGDIAEGYSVSREKKESFPLTVTSAQKNPTAFYLCATGPQGETQYFGPGTRLLVL.

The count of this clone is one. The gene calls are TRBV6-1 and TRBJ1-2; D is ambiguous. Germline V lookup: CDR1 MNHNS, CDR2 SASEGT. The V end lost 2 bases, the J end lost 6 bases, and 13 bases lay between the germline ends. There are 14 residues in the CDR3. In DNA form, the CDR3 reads TGTGCCAGCAGTGAATTGTGGGGAGTGGATGGCTACACCTTC. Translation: CASSELWGVDGYTF.

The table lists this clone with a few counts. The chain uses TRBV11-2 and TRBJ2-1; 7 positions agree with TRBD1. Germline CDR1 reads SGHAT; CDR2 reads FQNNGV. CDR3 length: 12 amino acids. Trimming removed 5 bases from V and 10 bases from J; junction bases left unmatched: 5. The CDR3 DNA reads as TGTGCCAGCAGCGCGACAGGGTACGAGCAGTTCTTC. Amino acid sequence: CASSATGYEQFF.

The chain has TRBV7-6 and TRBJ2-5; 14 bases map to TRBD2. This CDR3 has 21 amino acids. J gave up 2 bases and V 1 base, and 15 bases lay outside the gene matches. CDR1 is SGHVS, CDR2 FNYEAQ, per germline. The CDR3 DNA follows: TGTGCCAGCAGCTTAGAGCCGAGTATGGGACTAGCGGGGGCCCTACAAGAGACCCAGTACTTC. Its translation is CASSLEPSMGLAGALQETQYF. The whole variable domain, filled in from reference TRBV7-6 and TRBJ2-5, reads GAGVSQSPRYKVTKRGQDVALRCDPISGHVSLYWYRQALGQGPEFLTYFNYEAQQDKSGLPNDRFSAERPEGSISTLTIQRTEQRDSAMYRCASSLEPSMGLAGALQETQYFGPGTRLLVL.

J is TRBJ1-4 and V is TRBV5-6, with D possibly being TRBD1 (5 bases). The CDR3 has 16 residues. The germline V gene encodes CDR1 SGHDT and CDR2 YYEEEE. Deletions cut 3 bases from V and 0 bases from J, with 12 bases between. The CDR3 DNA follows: TGTGCCAGCAGCTCGGGACTCGCTACAACTAATGAAAAACTGTTTTTT. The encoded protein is CASSSGLATTNEKLFF. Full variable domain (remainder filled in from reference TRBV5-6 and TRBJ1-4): DAGVTQSPTHLIKTRGQQVTLRCSPKSGHDTVSWYQQALGQGPQFIFQYYEEEERQRGNFPDRFSGHQFPNYSSELNVNALLLGDSALYLCASSSGLATTNEKLFFGSGTQLSVL.

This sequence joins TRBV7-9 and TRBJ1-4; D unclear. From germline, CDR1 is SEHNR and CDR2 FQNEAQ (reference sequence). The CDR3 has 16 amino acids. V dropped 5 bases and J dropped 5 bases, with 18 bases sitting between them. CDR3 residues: CASSRYSADANEKLFF. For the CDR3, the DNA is TGTGCCAGCAGCCGCTATTCAGCGGACGCGAATGAAAAACTGTTTTTT.